The rows below give T cell receptor beta chains drawn from one sample of a study of T cell responses to AZD1222 COVID-19 vaccine. Profiling relied on immunoSEQ multiplex PCR, and the TCRdb table lists in-frame clones only, not all of them. The sample consists of some 200,000 clones, over 85% of them appearing once. The sample here was peripheral blood, taken 28 days after the second AZD1222 dose. The receptors were gathered from an adult who received the AZD1222 COVID-19 vaccine. The CDR3 runs from the conserved cysteine through the conserved F or W. Each record gives: D gene, V gene, clone size, J gene, CDR3 protein, CDR3 DNA. D genes are given only for firm matches. Not every row has a clone size; where given, it reads once, few, many or a size class.

D: NA; V: TRBV10-3; size: NA; J: TRBJ1-4; CDR3: CAISENWNEKLFF; DNA: TGTGCCATCAGTGAGAACTGGAATGAAAAACTGTTTTTT
D: TRBD2; V: TRBV29-1; size: NA; J: TRBJ2-1; CDR3: CSVEDAGTSGAYNEQFF; DNA: TGCAGCGTTGAAGATGCAGGGACTAGCGGGGCCTACAATGAGCAGTTCTTC
D: TRBD1; V: TRBV19; size: NA; J: TRBJ2-2; CDR3: CASSIPGQGITGELFF; DNA: TGTGCCAGTAGTATCCCCGGACAGGGGATCACCGGGGAGCTGTTTTTT
D: TRBD2; V: TRBV10-3; size: NA; J: TRBJ2-3; CDR3: CAISESPAGGRSTDTQYF; DNA: TGTGCCATCAGTGAGTCGCCAGCGGGGGGGAGGAGCACAGATACGCAGTATTTT
D: NA; V: TRBV7-9; size: NA; J: TRBJ1-1; CDR3: CASSLDTEAFF; DNA: TGTGCCAGCAGCCTCGACACTGAAGCTTTCTTT
D: TRBD1; V: TRBV6-2/TRBV6-3; size: NA; J: TRBJ1-5; CDR3: CASSKQGQGYQPQHF; DNA: TGTGCCAGCAGTAAGCAGGGACAGGGGTATCAGCCCCAGCATTTT
D: NA; V: TRBV5-1; size: NA; J: TRBJ1-1; CDR3: CASSRSTGNTEAFF; DNA: TGCGCCAGCAGTCGTTCGACAGGGAACACTGAAGCTTTCTTT
D: NA; V: TRBV3-1/TRBV3-2; size: NA; J: TRBJ1-2; CDR3: CASKPGNYGYTF; DNA: TGTGCCAGCAAGCCAGGAAACTATGGCTACACCTTC
D: NA; V: TRBV24-1; size: NA; J: TRBJ2-1; CDR3: CATYSANEQFF; DNA: TGTGCCACCTACTCGGCGAATGAGCAGTTCTTC
D: NA; V: TRBV18; size: NA; J: TRBJ1-1; CDR3: CASSPTGTNTEAFF; DNA: TGTGCCAGCTCACCAACAGGGACAAACACTGAAGCTTTCTTT
D: NA; V: TRBV6-1; size: NA; J: TRBJ1-6; CDR3: CASSEAGGRRSPLHF; DNA: TGTGCCAGCAGTGAAGCTGGGGGTAGACGTTCACCCCTCCACTTT
D: TRBD2; V: TRBV11-1; size: NA; J: TRBJ2-3; CDR3: CASGSILAGGRDTQYF; DNA: TGTGCCAGCGGGTCCATACTAGCGGGGGGGCGAGATACGCAGTATTTT
D: TRBD1; V: TRBV19; size: NA; J: TRBJ1-5; CDR3: CASSFIQGENQPQHF; DNA: TGTGCCAGTAGTTTCATACAGGGGGAAAATCAGCCCCAGCATTTT
D: NA; V: TRBV7-3; size: NA; J: TRBJ1-3; CDR3: CASSPGGGNTIYF; DNA: TGTGCCAGCAGCCCCGGGGGTGGAAACACCATATATTTT
D: NA; V: TRBV3-1/TRBV3-2; size: NA; J: TRBJ1-1; CDR3: CASRPGGARNTEAFF; DNA: TGTGCCAGCAGGCCCGGGGGCGCGAGGAACACTGAAGCTTTCTTT
D: NA; V: TRBV12-5; size: NA; J: TRBJ1-5; CDR3: CASADGGPGQPQHF; DNA: TGTGCTAGTGCCGACGGGGGGCCGGGGCAGCCCCAGCATTTT
D: NA; V: TRBV18; size: NA; J: TRBJ1-1; CDR3: CASSPRTGENTEAFF; DNA: TGTGCCAGCTCACCAAGGACTGGTGAGAACACTGAAGCTTTCTTT
D: NA; V: TRBV6-5; size: NA; J: TRBJ1-4; CDR3: CASSYSGLGAEKLFF; DNA: TGTGCCAGCAGTTACTCTGGGCTAGGAGCTGAAAAACTGTTTTTT
D: NA; V: TRBV19; size: NA; J: TRBJ1-5; CDR3: CASSSLAGNQPQHF; DNA: TGTGCCAGTAGTTCGCTTGCCGGCAATCAGCCCCAGCATTTT
D: NA; V: TRBV9; size: NA; J: TRBJ1-2; CDR3: CASSPVMGYGYTF; DNA: TGTGCCAGCAGCCCAGTCATGGGCTATGGCTACACCTTC
D: NA; V: TRBV6-5; size: NA; J: TRBJ2-3; CDR3: CASSYFTGTQYF; DNA: TGTGCCAGCAGTTACTTTACGGGGACGCAGTATTTT
D: NA; V: TRBV19; size: NA; J: TRBJ1-1; CDR3: CASSLEGATEAFF; DNA: TGTGCCAGTAGTTTGGAGGGCGCCACTGAAGCTTTCTTT
D: NA; V: TRBV9; size: NA; J: TRBJ2-3; CDR3: CASSVGAPSTDTQYF; DNA: TGTGCCAGCAGCGTAGGGGCACCCAGCACAGATACGCAGTATTTT
D: NA; V: TRBV19; size: once; J: TRBJ1-5; CDR3: CASSIRRPSPQHF; DNA: TGTGCCAGTAGTATCAGGCGTCCCTCGCCCCAGCATTTT
D: TRBD2; V: TRBV9; size: once; J: TRBJ2-7; CDR3: CASSASGGALVDEQYF; DNA: TGTGCCAGCAGCGCCAGCGGGGGGGCCTTGGTTGACGAGCAGTACTTC
D: NA; V: TRBV7-3; size: NA; J: TRBJ1-6; CDR3: CASSPDGPGHNSPLHF; DNA: TGTGCCAGCAGCCCAGACGGGCCAGGGCACAATTCACCCCTCCACTTT
D: NA; V: TRBV30; size: NA; J: TRBJ1-6; CDR3: CAWGAASYNSPLHF; DNA: TGTGCCTGGGGGGCAGCCTCCTATAATTCACCCCTCCACTTT
D: TRBD2; V: TRBV2; size: few; J: TRBJ2-1; CDR3: CASSDGTRVNEQFF; DNA: TGTGCCAGCAGTGACGGGACTAGAGTCAATGAGCAGTTCTTC
D: NA; V: TRBV19; size: NA; J: TRBJ2-1; CDR3: CASSIRYNEQFF; DNA: TGTGCCAGTAGTATACGGTACAATGAGCAGTTCTTC
D: NA; V: TRBV19; size: few; J: TRBJ2-7; CDR3: CASSGQPHPYEQYF; DNA: TGTGCCAGTAGTGGACAGCCCCACCCCTACGAGCAGTACTTC
D: NA; V: TRBV7-9; size: once; J: TRBJ1-1; CDR3: CASRREYTEAFF; DNA: TGTGCCAGCCGCCGGGAGTACACTGAAGCTTTCTTT
D: TRBD1; V: TRBV5-5; size: NA; J: TRBJ1-2; CDR3: CASSVPGTAYGYTF; DNA: TGTGCCAGCAGCGTACCTGGGACAGCCTATGGCTACACCTTC
D: NA; V: TRBV3-1/TRBV3-2; size: NA; J: TRBJ2-7; CDR3: CASSQGGPSYEQYF; DNA: TGTGCCAGCAGCCAAGGGGGGCCGTCCTACGAGCAGTACTTC
D: NA; V: TRBV9; size: NA; J: TRBJ1-3; CDR3: CASSVGGPGQTGNTIYF; DNA: TGTGCCAGCAGCGTAGGGGGTCCAGGTCAGACTGGAAACACCATATATTTT
D: NA; V: TRBV6-5; size: NA; J: TRBJ1-6; CDR3: CASSYAPGAGSPLHF; DNA: TGTGCCAGCAGTTACGCTCCGGGGGCAGGATCACCCCTCCACTTT
D: NA; V: TRBV28; size: NA; J: TRBJ2-5; CDR3: CASSGLLSGETQYF; DNA: TGTGCCAGCAGTGGACTCTTAAGCGGGGAGACCCAGTACTTC
D: NA; V: TRBV7-3; size: NA; J: TRBJ1-4; CDR3: CASSPVVGEKLFF; DNA: TGTGCCAGCAGCCCCGTCGTGGGGGAAAAACTGTTTTTT
D: NA; V: TRBV5-8; size: NA; J: TRBJ1-2; CDR3: CASSQRGMERYGYTF; DNA: TGTGCCAGCAGCCAGCGGGGCATGGAGAGATACGGCTACACCTTC
D: NA; V: TRBV5-4; size: NA; J: TRBJ1-1; CDR3: CASSGPGMNTEAFF; DNA: TGTGCCAGCAGCGGGCCGGGAATGAACACTGAAGCTTTCTTT
D: NA; V: TRBV7-2; size: NA; J: TRBJ1-5; CDR3: CASSPWEGWPQHF; DNA: TGTGCCAGCAGCCCATGGGAGGGATGGCCCCAGCATTTT
D: NA; V: TRBV3-1/TRBV3-2; size: NA; J: TRBJ1-3; CDR3: CASSPGRFRTDGNTIYF; DNA: TGTGCCAGCAGCCCCGGTAGGTTCCGGACAGATGGAAACACCATATATTTT
D: TRBD2; V: TRBV27; size: NA; J: TRBJ2-4; CDR3: CASRRSTSGVGNIQYF; DNA: TGTGCCAGCAGACGATCGACTAGCGGGGTGGGAAACATTCAGTACTTC
D: NA; V: TRBV19; size: NA; J: TRBJ1-2; CDR3: CASSIRYQDKNYGYTF; DNA: TGTGCCAGTAGTATAAGGTATCAGGACAAGAACTATGGCTACACCTTC